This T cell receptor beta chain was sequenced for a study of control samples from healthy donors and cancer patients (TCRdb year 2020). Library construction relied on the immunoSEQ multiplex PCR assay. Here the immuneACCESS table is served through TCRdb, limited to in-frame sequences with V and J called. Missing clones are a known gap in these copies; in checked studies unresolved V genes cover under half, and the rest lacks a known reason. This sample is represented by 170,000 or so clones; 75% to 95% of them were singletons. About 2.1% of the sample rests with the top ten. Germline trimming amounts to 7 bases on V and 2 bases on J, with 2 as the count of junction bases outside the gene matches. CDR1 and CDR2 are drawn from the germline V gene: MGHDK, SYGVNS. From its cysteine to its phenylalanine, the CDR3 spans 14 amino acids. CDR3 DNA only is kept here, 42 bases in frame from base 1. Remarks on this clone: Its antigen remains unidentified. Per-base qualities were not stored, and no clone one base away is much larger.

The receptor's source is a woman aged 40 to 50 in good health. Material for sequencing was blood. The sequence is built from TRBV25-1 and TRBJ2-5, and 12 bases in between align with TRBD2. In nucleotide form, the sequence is TGTGCCAGCACCCTAGCGGGGGGGCAAGAGACCCAGTACTTC. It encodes CASTLAGGQETQYF.